Following are 17 T cell receptor beta chains from one sample sequenced in a study of technical replicates of blood from several donors (TCRdb year 2017). Library preparation was by the immunoSEQ multiplex PCR assay. Sourced from immuneACCESS, this table was stored by TCRdb with only in-frame sequences that have V and J called. A share of the clones is absent; for the studies checked, an unresolved V gene accounts for under half, and the remainder has no known explanation. The sample table holds tens of thousands of clones, of which just under 95% were seen once. Around 0.36% of the sample rests with the top ten. Input material: T cells isolated from PBMCs. These receptors were taken from a human donor in good health.

The chain is built from TRBV28 and TRBJ2-2; D remains unclear. Germline CDR1 and CDR2: MDHEN and SYDVKM. The CDR3 has 12 amino acids. V lost 7 bases and J 3 bases, leaving 6 bases between the germline ends. The CDR3 protein is CASIGDTGELFF. As DNA, the CDR3 is TGTGCCAGCATAGGAGACACCGGGGAGCTGTTTTTT.

The chain couples TRBV7-9 to TRBJ2-1, with 8 nucleotides matching TRBD2. The V gene end was trimmed by 5 bases and the J gene end by 9 bases; junction bases not matched to a gene: 6. Germline CDR1 is SEHNR and CDR2 is FQNEAQ (reference sequence). The CDR3 has 13 amino acids. The CDR3 reads CASSPAGETEQFF. The DNA for the CDR3 is TGTGCCAGCAGCCCAGCGGGAGAAACTGAGCAGTTCTTC.

The chain links TRBV6-5 to TRBJ2-3, with TRBD2 matching over 7 bases. The CDR3 is made up of 13 amino acids. The junction had 4 bases not matched to a gene; V was cut back by 8 bases and J by 2 bases. Germline loops: CDR1 MNHEY, CDR2 SVGAGI. CDR3 protein: CASAAGNTDTQYF. In nucleotides, the CDR3 is TGTGCCAGCGCAGCGGGAAACACAGATACGCAGTATTTT.

The chain is built from TRBV9 and TRBJ2-2; 10 bases match TRBD1. In germline, CDR1 is SGDLS, CDR2 YYNGEE. With 2 bases clipped from V and 0 bases from J, the junction kept 7 bases outside the gene matches. The CDR3 length is 18 residues. In nucleotides, the CDR3 is TGTGCCAGCAGCGTCCCCGGGACAGGGGCCACGAACACCGGGGAGCTGTTTTTT. This encodes CASSVPGTGATNTGELFF.

The V call is TRBV19, the J call TRBJ2-1; 12 bases are a match to TRBD2. Germline CDR1 LNHDA, CDR2 SQIVND (reference sequence). The CDR3 is made up of 15 amino acids. Germline trimming cut 1 base from V and 10 bases from J; bases unmatched to any gene: 5. The CDR3 loop reads CASSIGLAGVGEQFF. Here the CDR3 DNA reads TGTGCCAGTAGTATAGGACTAGCGGGAGTCGGGGAGCAGTTCTTC.

By sample fraction, this clone is medium-sized. The rearrangement joins TRBV19 to TRBJ1-2; D gene uncertain. CDR1 LNHDA and CDR2 SQIVND come from the germline V gene (reference sequence). CDR3 length equals 13 residues. V gave up 5 bases and J gave up 8 bases, with 15 bases separating them. This CDR3 is CASSVTTKGGYTF. DNA of the CDR3: TGTGCCAGTAGTGTGACTACGAAAGGGGGCTACACCTTC.

The V gene is TRBV2, the J gene TRBJ2-7, with 10 nucleotides matching TRBD2. V shed 7 bases and J 3 bases; nucleotides not matched to a gene: 6. The germline V gene has CDR1 SNHLY and CDR2 FYNNEI. There are 14 residues in the CDR3. The CDR3 spells CASTPSGGFYEQYF. Written as DNA, the CDR3 is TGTGCCAGCACCCCTAGCGGGGGATTCTACGAGCAGTACTTC. Together with reference TRBV2 and TRBJ2-7, the CDR3 gives the full variable domain: EPEVTQTPSHQVTQMGQEVILRCVPISNHLYFYWYRQILGQKVEFLVSFYNNEISEKSEIFDDQFSVERPDGSNFTLKIRSTKLEDSAMYFCASTPSGGFYEQYFGPGTRLTVT.

This sequence joins TRBV6-1 and TRBJ1-5, with TRBD1 matching over 7 bases. J gave up 3 bases and V 4 bases, and 3 bases lay outside the gene matches. The germline V gene encodes CDR1 MNHNS and CDR2 SASEGT. This CDR3 is 14 amino acids long. The CDR3 nucleotides read TGTGCCAGCAGTGCAGGGGGGCCCAATCAGCCCCAGCATTTT. The encoded protein is CASSAGGPNQPQHF.

The rearrangement links TRBV7-8 to TRBJ1-1, with D perhaps TRBD1 (5 bases). Germline CDR1 reads SGHVS; CDR2 reads FQNEAQ. The CDR3 consists of 14 residues. Trimming cost V 3 bases and J 2 bases, with 10 bases left between them. The CDR3 coding sequence is TGTGCCAGCAGCTTCCGCGACAGCAACACTGAAGCTTTCTTT. Its protein product is CASSFRDSNTEAFF.

The J gene is TRBJ1-2, the V gene TRBV12-5, with D maybe TRBD1 (5 bases). Per the germline V gene, CDR1 is LGHNT and CDR2 is FRNRAP. Trimming took off 0 bases at V and 8 bases at J, with 25 bases between the two ends. This CDR3 is built from 18 residues. CDR3 amino acids: CASGLVLTGGGELAGYTF. The CDR3 nucleotides are TGTGCTAGTGGTTTGGTACTGACGGGGGGTGGGGAGTTGGCGGGCTACACCTTC.

The V and J genes are TRBV6-1 and TRBJ2-1, with D unclear. Per germline, CDR1 MNHNS and CDR2 SASEGT. The CDR3 has 17 amino acids. The ends were cut back, 2 bases at V and 0 bases at J, with 14 bases in the middle. Here the CDR3 DNA reads TGTGCCAGCAGTGAATATGGAGATTATAGCTCCTACAATGAGCAGTTCTTC. Translating gives CASSEYGDYSSYNEQFF.

The chain recombines TRBV6-5 with TRBJ2-3; 10 positions match TRBD2. CDR1 and CDR2 (germline): MNHEY, SVGAGI. The CDR3 has 16 residues. Unmatched junction bases numbered 5, after V lost 4 bases and J lost 1 base. CDR3 in amino acids: CASSSSLAGGTDTQYF. The CDR3 coding sequence is TGTGCCAGCAGTTCTTCCCTAGCGGGAGGCACAGATACGCAGTATTTT.

This chain joins TRBV7-2 and TRBJ2-7; TRBD1 matches at 7 bases. V lost 5 bases to trimming and J lost 2 bases; unmatched junction nucleotides: 9. CDR1 and CDR2 from the germline V gene are SGHTA and FQGNSA. The CDR3 is 15 residues long. CDR3 DNA: TGTGCCAGCAGCGAAACCGGGACAGCCACCTACGAGCAGTACTTC. It specifies CASSETGTATYEQYF.

The chain recombines TRBV6-7 with TRBJ2-7; D call uncertain. TRBV6-7 belongs to the ORF category, with a function that is uncertain. The CDR3 is 14 amino acids. Trimming took 0 bases from V and 0 from J, leaving 6 bases between them. The CDR3 region has the DNA TGTGCCAGCAGTTACTCGGGCGACTCCTACGAGCAGTACTTC. This gives the protein CASSYSGDSYEQYF.

J is TRBJ1-3 and V is TRBV19, with 7 bases fitting TRBD1. J was trimmed by 2 bases and V by 6 bases; bases with no gene match: 1. The CDR3 totals 13 residues. From germline, CDR1 is LNHDA and CDR2 SQIVND (reference sequence). The CDR3: CASRGTAGNTIYF. The CDR3 DNA sequence: TGTGCCAGTAGAGGGACAGCTGGAAACACCATATATTTT.

The J gene is TRBJ1-2, the V gene TRBV9; 7 bases are a match to TRBD1. The germline gives CDR1 SGDLS, CDR2 YYNGEE. J lost 8 bases, V lost 0 bases, and 1 base had no gene match. The CDR3 has 12 amino acids. The CDR3 here is CASSVDRGGYTF. The CDR3 DNA follows: TGTGCCAGCAGCGTAGACAGGGGAGGCTACACCTTC.

The V and J genes are TRBV25-1 and TRBJ2-7, with D possibly being TRBD2 (5 bases). Per the germline V gene, CDR1 is MGHDK and CDR2 is SYGVNS. This CDR3 is built from 14 residues. Trimming cost V 0 bases and J 3 bases, with 9 bases left between them. This CDR3 reads CASSEYGVNYEQYF. DNA of the CDR3: TGTGCCAGCAGTGAATACGGGGTGAACTACGAGCAGTACTTC.